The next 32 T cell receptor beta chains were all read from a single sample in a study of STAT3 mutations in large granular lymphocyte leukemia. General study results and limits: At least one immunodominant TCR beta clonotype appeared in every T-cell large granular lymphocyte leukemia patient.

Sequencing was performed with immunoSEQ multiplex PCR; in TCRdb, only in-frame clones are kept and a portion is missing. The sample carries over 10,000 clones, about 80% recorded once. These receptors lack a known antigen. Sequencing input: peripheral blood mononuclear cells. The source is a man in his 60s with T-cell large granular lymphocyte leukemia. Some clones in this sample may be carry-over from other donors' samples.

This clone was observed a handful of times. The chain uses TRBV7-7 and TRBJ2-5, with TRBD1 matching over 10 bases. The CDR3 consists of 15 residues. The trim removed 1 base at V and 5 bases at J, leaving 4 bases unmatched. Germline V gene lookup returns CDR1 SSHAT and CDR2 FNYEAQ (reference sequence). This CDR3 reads CASSLDVDRGETQYF. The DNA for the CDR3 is TGTGCCAGCAGCTTAGACGTGGACAGGGGGGAGACCCAGTACTTC.

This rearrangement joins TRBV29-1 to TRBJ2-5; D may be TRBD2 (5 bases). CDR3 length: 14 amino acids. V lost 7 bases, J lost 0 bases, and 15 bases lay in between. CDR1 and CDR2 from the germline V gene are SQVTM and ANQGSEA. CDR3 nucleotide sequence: TGCAGCGCCCCGGCAGGACTGTACCAAGAGACCCAGTACTTC. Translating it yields CSAPAGLYQETQYF.

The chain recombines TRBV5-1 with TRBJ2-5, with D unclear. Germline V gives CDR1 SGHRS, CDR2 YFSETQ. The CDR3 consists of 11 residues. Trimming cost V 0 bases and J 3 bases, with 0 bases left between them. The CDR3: CASSLEETQYF. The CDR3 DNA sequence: TGCGCCAGCAGCTTGGAAGAGACCCAGTACTTC.

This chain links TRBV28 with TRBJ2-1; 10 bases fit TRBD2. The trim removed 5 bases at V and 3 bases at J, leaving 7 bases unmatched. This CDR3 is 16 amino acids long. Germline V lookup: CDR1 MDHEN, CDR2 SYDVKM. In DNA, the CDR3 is TGTGCCAGCAGTCTGCTAGCGGGAGAAGGCTACAATGAGCAGTTCTTC. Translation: CASSLLAGEGYNEQFF.

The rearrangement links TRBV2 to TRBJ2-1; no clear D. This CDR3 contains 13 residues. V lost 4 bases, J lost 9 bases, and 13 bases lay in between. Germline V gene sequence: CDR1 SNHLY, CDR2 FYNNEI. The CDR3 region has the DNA TGTGCCAGCAGTGGTGAAGTTGATGGTGAGCAGTTCTTC. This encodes CASSGEVDGEQFF.

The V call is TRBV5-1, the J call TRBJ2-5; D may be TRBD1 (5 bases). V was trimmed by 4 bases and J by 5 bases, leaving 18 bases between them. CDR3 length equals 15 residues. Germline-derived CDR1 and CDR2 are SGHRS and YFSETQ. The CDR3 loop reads CASSLQPDRVETQYF. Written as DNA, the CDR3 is TGCGCCAGCAGCCTCCAACCCGACAGAGTTGAGACCCAGTACTTC.

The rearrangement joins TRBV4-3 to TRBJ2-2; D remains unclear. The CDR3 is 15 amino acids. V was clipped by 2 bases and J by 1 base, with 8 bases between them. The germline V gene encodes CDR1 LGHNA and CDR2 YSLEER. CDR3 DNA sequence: TGCGCCAGCAGCCAATCCCTGGGGAACACCGGGGAGCTGTTTTTT. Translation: CASSQSLGNTGELFF.

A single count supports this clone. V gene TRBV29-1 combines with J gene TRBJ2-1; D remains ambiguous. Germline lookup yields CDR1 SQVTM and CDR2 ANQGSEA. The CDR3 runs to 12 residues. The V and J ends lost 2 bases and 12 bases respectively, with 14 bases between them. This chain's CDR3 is CSVEFRQDGQFF. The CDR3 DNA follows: TGCAGCGTTGAATTCAGGCAGGATGGGCAGTTCTTC.

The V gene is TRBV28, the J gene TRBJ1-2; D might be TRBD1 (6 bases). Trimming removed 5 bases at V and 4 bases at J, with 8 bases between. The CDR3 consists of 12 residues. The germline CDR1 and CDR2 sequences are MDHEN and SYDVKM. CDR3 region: CASSQTGYGYTF. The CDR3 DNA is TGTGCCAGCAGTCAGACAGGCTATGGCTACACCTTC.

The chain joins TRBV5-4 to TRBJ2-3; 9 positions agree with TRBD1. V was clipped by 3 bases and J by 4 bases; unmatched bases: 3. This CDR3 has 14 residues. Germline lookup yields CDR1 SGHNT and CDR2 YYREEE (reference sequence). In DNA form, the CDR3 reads TGTGCCAGCAGCTGGGGACAGGGCCCAGATACGCAGTATTTT. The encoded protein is CASSWGQGPDTQYF.

The chain's CDR3 is CAWSPLAGGETQYF. CDR3 bases: TGTGCCTGGAGTCCTCTAGCGGGAGGAGAGACCCAGTACTTC. The chain carries TRBV30 and TRBJ2-5; 11 nucleotides match TRBD2. The trim removed 2 bases at V and 4 bases at J, leaving 3 bases unmatched. The CDR3 is made up of 14 amino acids. Germline CDR1 reads GTSNPN; CDR2 reads SVGIG (reference sequence). Variable domain in full (rest from reference TRBV30 and TRBJ2-5): SQTIHQWPATLVQPVGSPLSLECTVEGTSNPNLYWYRQAAGRGLQLLFYSVGIGQISSEVPQNLSASRPQDRQFILSSKKLLLSDSGFYLCAWSPLAGGETQYFGPGTRLLVL.

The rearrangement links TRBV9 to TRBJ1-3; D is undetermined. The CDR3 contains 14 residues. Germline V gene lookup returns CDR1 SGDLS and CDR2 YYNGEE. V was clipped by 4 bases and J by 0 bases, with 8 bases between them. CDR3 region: CASSPEGSGNTIYF. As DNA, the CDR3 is TGTGCCAGCAGCCCAGAAGGCTCTGGAAACACCATATATTTT.

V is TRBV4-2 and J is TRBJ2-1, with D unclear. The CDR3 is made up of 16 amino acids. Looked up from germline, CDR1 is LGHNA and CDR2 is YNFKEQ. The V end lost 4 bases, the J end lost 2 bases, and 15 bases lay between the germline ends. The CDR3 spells CASSPSGSRAYNEQFF. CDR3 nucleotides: TGTGCCAGCAGCCCCTCCGGCAGTAGGGCCTACAATGAGCAGTTCTTC.

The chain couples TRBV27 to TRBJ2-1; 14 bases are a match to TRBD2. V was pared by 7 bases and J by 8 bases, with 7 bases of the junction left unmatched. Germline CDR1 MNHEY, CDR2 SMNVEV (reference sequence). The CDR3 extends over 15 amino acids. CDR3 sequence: CASNTGLAGADEQFF. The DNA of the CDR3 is TGTGCCAGCAATACGGGACTAGCGGGAGCCGATGAGCAGTTCTTC.

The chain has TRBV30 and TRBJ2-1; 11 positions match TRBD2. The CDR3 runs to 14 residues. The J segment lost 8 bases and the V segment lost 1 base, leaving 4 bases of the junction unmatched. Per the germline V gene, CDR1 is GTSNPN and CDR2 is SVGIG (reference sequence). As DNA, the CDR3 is TGTGCCTGGAGTGAGACTAGCGGGATCGATGAGCAGTTCTTC. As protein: CAWSETSGIDEQFF.

The CDR3 is CASSRDRVGSGELFF. CDR3 bases: TGTGCCAGCAGCCGGGACAGGGTGGGATCCGGGGAGCTGTTTTTT. The V and J genes are TRBV7-9 and TRBJ2-2, with TRBD1 matching 9 bases. This CDR3 is 15 amino acids long. Germline V gives CDR1 SEHNR, CDR2 FQNEAQ (reference sequence). Unmatched junction bases numbered 7, after V lost 5 bases and J lost 6 bases.

The DNA of the CDR3 is TGTGCCAGCTCACCACAGGCGAGGGATGGCTACACCTTC. Protein sequence: CASSPQARDGYTF. The rearrangement links TRBV18 to TRBJ1-2; D is unresolved. Trimming removed 1 base at V and 6 bases at J, with 9 bases between. The CDR3 contains 13 residues. Germline V gene lookup returns CDR1 KGHSH and CDR2 LQKENI.

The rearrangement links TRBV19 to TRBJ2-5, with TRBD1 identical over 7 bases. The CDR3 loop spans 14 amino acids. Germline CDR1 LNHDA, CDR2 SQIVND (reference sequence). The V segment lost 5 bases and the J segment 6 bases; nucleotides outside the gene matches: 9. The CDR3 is CASSPDTGVKTQYF. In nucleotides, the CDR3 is TGTGCCAGTAGTCCAGATACAGGGGTGAAGACCCAGTACTTC. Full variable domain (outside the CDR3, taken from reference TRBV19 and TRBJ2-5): DGGITQSPKYLFRKEGQNVTLSCEQNLNHDAMYWYRQDPGQGLRLIYYSQIVNDFQKGDIAEGYSVSREKKESFPLTVTSAQKNPTAFYLCASSPDTGVKTQYFGPGTRLLVL.

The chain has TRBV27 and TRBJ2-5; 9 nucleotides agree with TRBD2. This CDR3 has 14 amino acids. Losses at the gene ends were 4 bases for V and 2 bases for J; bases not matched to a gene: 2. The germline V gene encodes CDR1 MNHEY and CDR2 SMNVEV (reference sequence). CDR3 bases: TGTGCCAGCAGTTCTAGCGGGATACAAGAGACCCAGTACTTC. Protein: CASSSSGIQETQYF.

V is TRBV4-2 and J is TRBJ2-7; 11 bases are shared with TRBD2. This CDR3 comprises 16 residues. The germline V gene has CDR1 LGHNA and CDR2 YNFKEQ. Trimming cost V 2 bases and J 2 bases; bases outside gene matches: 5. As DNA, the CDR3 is TGTGCCAGCAGCCAACCAACTAGCGGGAGTCCCTACGAGCAGTACTTC. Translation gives CASSQPTSGSPYEQYF.

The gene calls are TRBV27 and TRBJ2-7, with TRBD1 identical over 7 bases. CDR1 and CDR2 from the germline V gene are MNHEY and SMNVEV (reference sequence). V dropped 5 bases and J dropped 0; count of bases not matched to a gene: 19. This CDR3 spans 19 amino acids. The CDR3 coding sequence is TGTGCCAGCAGTCCTATCGGAAGAACCCGACAGGGCCGCTCCTACGAGCAGTACTTC. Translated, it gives CASSPIGRTRQGRSYEQYF.

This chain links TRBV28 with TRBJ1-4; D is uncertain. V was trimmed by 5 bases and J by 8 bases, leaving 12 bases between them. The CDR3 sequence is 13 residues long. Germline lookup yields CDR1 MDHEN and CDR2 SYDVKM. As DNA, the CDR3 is TGTGCCAGCAGTCCACTCCCTGAAGAAAAACTGTTTTTT. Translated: CASSPLPEEKLFF. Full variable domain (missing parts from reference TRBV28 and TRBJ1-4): DVKVTQSSRYLVKRTGEKVFLECVQDMDHENMFWYRQDPGLGLRLIYFSYDVKMKEKGDIPEGYSVSREKKERFSLILESASTNQTSMYLCASSPLPEEKLFFGSGTQLSVL.

The CDR3 loop reads CASSLSDGGPTNEKLFF. CDR3 DNA sequence: TGTGCCAGCAGCTTATCGGACGGAGGCCCAACTAATGAAAAACTGTTTTTT. The V and J genes are TRBV7-9 and TRBJ1-4, with no clear D. This CDR3 contains 17 residues. Germline V gives CDR1 SEHNR, CDR2 FQNEAQ (reference sequence). The ends were cut back, 2 bases at V and 0 bases at J, with 13 bases in the middle.

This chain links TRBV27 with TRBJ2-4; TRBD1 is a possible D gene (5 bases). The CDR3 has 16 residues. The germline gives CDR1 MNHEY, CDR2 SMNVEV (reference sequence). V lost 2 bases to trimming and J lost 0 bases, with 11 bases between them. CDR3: CASSLVGREAKNIQYF. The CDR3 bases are TGTGCCAGCAGTTTAGTTGGCAGGGAAGCCAAAAACATTCAGTACTTC.

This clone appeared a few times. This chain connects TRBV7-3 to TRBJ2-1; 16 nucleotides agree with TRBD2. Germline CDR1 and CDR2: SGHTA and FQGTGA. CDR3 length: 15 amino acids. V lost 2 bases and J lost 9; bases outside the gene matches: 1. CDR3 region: CASSLGTSGRAEQFF. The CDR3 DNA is TGTGCCAGCAGCTTAGGGACTAGCGGGAGGGCTGAGCAGTTCTTC.

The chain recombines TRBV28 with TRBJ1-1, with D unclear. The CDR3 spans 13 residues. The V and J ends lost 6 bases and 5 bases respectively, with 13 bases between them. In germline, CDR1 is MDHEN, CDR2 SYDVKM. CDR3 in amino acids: CASRATPGTEAFF. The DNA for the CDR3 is TGTGCCAGCAGAGCGACCCCGGGAACTGAAGCTTTCTTT.

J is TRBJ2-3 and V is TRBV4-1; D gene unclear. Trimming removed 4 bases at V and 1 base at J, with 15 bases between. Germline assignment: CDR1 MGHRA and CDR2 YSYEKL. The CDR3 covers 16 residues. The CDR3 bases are TGCGCCAGCAGCCCCATGGCGCGGTTGGGCACAGATACGCAGTATTTT. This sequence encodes CASSPMARLGTDTQYF.

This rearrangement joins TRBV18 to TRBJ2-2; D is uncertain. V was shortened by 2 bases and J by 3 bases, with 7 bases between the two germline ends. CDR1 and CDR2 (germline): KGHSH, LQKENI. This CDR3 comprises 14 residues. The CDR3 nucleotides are TGTGCCAGCTCACCAGGGCTCGACACCGGGGAGCTGTTTTTT. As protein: CASSPGLDTGELFF.

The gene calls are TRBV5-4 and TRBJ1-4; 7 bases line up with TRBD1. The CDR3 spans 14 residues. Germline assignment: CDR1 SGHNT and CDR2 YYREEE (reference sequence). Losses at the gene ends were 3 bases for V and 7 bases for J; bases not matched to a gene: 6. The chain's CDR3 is CASSSTGEGEKLFF. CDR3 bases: TGTGCCAGCAGCTCAACAGGGGAGGGTGAAAAACTGTTTTTT.

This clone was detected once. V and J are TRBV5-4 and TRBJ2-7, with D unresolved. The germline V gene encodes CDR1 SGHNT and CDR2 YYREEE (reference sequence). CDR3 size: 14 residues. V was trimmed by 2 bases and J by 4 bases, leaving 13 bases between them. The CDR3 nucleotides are TGTGCCAGCAGCTTTGGTGGCGCCGATTACGAGCAGTACTTC. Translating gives CASSFGGADYEQYF.

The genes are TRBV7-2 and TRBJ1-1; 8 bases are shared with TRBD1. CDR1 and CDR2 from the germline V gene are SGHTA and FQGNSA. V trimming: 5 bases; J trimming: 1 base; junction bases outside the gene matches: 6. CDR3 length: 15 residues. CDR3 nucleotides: TGTGCCAGCAGCGCCAGACAGGGGTCGAACACTGAAGCTTTCTTT. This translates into CASSARQGSNTEAFF. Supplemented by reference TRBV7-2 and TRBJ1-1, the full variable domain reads GAGVSQSPSNKVTEKGKDVELRCDPISGHTALYWYRQSLGQGLEFLIYFQGNSAPDKSGLPSDRFSAERTGGSVSTLTIQRTQQEDSAVYLCASSARQGSNTEAFFGQGTRLTVV.

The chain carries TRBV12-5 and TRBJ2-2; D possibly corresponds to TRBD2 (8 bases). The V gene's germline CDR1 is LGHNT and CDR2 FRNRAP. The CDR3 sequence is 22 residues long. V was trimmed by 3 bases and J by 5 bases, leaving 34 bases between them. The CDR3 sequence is CASGLSFPTLRGPREGTGELFF. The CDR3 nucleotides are TGTGCTAGTGGTTTAAGCTTCCCAACGCTAAGGGGGCCCCGGGAGGGGACCGGGGAGCTGTTTTTT.